Each of the 2 T cell receptor beta chains below was sequenced from the same sample in a study of blood T cell repertoires in COVID-19. The table came from immunoSEQ multiplex PCR; TCRdb's copy has only in-frame clones and leaves some out. Among around 310,000 clones listed, around 90% were seen once. Specimen: peripheral blood. Source of these receptors: a woman in her thirties or forties with COVID-19, enrolled during active disease.

This chain joins TRBV6-1 and TRBJ1-6, with 7 bases that match TRBD1. The CDR3 contains 17 residues. Per germline, CDR1 MNHNS and CDR2 SASEGT. Trimming at V came to 4 bases and at J to 7 bases, leaving 13 bases not matched to a gene. The CDR3: CASSVIYRDSRNSPLHF. CDR3 DNA: TGTGCCAGCAGTGTTATATACCGGGACAGCCGAAATTCACCCCTCCACTTT.

The chain is built from TRBV27 and TRBJ2-7, with 8 nucleotides matching TRBD1. Germline CDR1 MNHEY, CDR2 SMNVEV (reference sequence). CDR3 length: 15 amino acids. J was trimmed by 4 bases and V by 5 bases; bases with no gene match: 10. The CDR3 bases are TGTGCCAGCAGTCACCAGGGGGCCCCGAGTTACGAGCAGTACTTC. It translates to CASSHQGAPSYEQYF.